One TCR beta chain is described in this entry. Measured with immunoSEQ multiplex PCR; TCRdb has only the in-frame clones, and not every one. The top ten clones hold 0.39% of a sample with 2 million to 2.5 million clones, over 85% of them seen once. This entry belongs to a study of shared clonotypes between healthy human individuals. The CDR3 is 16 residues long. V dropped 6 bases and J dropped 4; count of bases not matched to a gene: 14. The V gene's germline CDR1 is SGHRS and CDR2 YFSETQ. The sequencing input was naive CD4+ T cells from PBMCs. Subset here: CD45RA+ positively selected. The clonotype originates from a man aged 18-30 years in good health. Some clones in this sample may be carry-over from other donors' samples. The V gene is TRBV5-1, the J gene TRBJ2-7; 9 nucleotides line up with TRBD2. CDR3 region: CASTSSGTMGDYEQYF. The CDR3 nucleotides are TGCGCCAGCACCTCTAGCGGGACTATGGGGGATTACGAGCAGTACTTC.